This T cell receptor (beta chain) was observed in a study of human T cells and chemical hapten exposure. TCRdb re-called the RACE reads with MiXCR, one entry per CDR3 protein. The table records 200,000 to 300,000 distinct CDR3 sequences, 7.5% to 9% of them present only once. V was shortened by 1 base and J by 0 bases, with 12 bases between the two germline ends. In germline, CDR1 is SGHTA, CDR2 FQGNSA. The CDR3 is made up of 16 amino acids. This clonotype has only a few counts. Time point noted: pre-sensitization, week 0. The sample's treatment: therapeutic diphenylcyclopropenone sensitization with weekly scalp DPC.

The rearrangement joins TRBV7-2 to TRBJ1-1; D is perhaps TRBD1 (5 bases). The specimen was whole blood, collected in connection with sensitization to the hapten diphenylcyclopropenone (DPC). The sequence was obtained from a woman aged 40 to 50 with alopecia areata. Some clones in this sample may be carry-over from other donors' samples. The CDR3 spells CASSLDGPGLNTEAFF. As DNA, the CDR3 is TGTGCCAGCAGCTTAGATGGGCCAGGGCTGAACACTGAAGCTTTCTTT.